This T cell receptor (beta chain) was captured in a study of cytomegalovirus exposure and HLA in healthy donors. J lost 5 bases, V lost 2 bases, and 3 bases had no gene match. CDR1 is SQVTM and CDR2 is ANQGSEA in the germline V gene. The CDR3 is 12 residues long. TCRdb keeps only in-frame clones here, not all; method: immunoSEQ multiplex PCR. The sample has fewer than 200,000 clones; roughly 91% are singletons. The sequence came from a woman aged 18-30 years in good health and CMV-seropositive. J is TRBJ2-7 and V is TRBV29-1; 7 nucleotides align to TRBD1. The source material was PBMCs. The CDR3 reads CSVENRGDEQYF. Here the CDR3 DNA reads TGCAGCGTTGAAAACAGGGGCGACGAGCAGTACTTC.